The 32 T cell receptor beta chains presented below share a single source sample, sequenced in a study of blood T cells in healthy people across ages. Using a J-beta primer mix together with a sample-barcoded 5' primer, a second PCR was run for about 6 to 11 cycles. In TCRdb, the 5' RACE reads were re-called with MiXCR into one record per CDR3 protein. This table holds roughly 700,000 distinct CDR3 sequences, about half found once. The source material was blood. These TCRs come from a woman aged 55-69 years in good health.

The chain uses TRBV29-1 and TRBJ1-2, with D maybe TRBD1 (5 bases). The V end was cut by 1 base, the J end by 6 bases, with 18 bases between. The CDR3 loop spans 15 amino acids. From germline, CDR1 is SQVTM and CDR2 ANQGSEA. The CDR3: CSVEGGGADVDGYTF. The DNA of the CDR3 is TGCAGCGTTGAAGGGGGAGGGGCCGACGTCGATGGCTACACCTTC.

In the case of this clonotype: At one end, the junction sequence differs from germline, possibly due to a read error. The genes are TRBV7-9 and TRBJ2-5; a possible D gene is TRBD2 (6 bases). Germline V CDR1 and CDR2: SEHNR, FQNEAQ (reference sequence). The length of the CDR3 is 14 residues. CDR3 amino acids: CASSVALLGGTQYF. DNA for the CDR3: TGTGCCAGCAGCGTAGCGCTCTTGGGAGGGACCCAGTACTTC.

The rearrangement links TRBV20-1 to TRBJ2-1; TRBD2 matches 13 bases. CDR3 length: 15 residues. Germline trimming cut 5 bases from V and 3 bases from J; bases unmatched to any gene: 4. Germline V gives CDR1 DFQATT, CDR2 SNEGSKA (reference sequence). The CDR3, as DNA: TGCAGTGCTTCCGGGACTAGCGGGAACTACAATGAGCAGTTCTTC. Its protein product is CSASGTSGNYNEQFF.

This chain connects TRBV20-1 to TRBJ2-3, with D perhaps given as TRBD1 or TRBD2 (5 bases each). This CDR3 region has 12 residues. Germline V gene sequence: CDR1 DFQATT, CDR2 SNEGSKA (reference sequence). Trimming cost V 2 bases and J 5 bases, with 8 bases left between them. The CDR3 region is CSARQGRDTQYF. In DNA form, the CDR3 reads TGCAGTGCTAGACAGGGACGAGATACGCAGTATTTT.

This clonotype was seen at least ten times. The CDR3: CASSQEVGGWNEKLFF. In nucleotides, the CDR3 is TGTGCCAGCAGCCAAGAGGTGGGAGGGTGGAATGAAAAACTGTTTTTT. This rearrangement joins TRBV4-2 to TRBJ1-4; D gene uncertain. The germline CDR1 and CDR2 sequences are LGHNA and YNFKEQ. Trimming stripped 0 bases from V and 5 bases from J, with 13 bases between. This CDR3 region has 16 residues.

The gene calls are TRBV7-2 and TRBJ1-2; D not certain. The germline V gene encodes CDR1 SGHTA and CDR2 FQGNSA. The V gene lost 5 bases and the J gene lost 3 bases, with 13 bases spanning the gap. The CDR3 length is 14 residues. The CDR3, as DNA: TGTGCCAGCAGCGTAAAATCCGGGGACTATGGCTACACCTTC. Translated, it gives CASSVKSGDYGYTF. Filled out from reference TRBV7-2 and TRBJ1-2, the complete variable domain reads GAGVSQSPSNKVTEKGKDVELRCDPISGHTALYWYRQSLGQGLEFLIYFQGNSAPDKSGLPSDRFSAERTGGSVSTLTIQRTQQEDSAVYLCASSVKSGDYGYTFGSGTRLTVV.

Ten or more counts support this clonotype. The chain is built from TRBV5-1 and TRBJ2-7; D gene uncertain. Deletions cut 1 base from V and 6 bases from J, with 14 bases between. Per the germline V gene, CDR1 is SGHRS and CDR2 is YFSETQ. This CDR3 has 14 amino acids. The CDR3 spells CASSLQTVTGEQYF. In DNA, the CDR3 is TGCGCCAGCAGCTTGCAAACCGTCACGGGCGAGCAGTACTTC.

V gene TRBV6-5 combines with J gene TRBJ2-1, with 7 bases that match TRBD2. Per germline, CDR1 MNHEY and CDR2 SVGAGI. This CDR3 contains 15 residues. V lost 10 bases, J lost 3 bases, and 12 bases stayed unmatched. CDR3 residues: CAKRGGGRVYNEQFF. CDR3 DNA sequence: TGTGCCAAAAGGGGAGGCGGGAGAGTCTACAATGAGCAGTTCTTC.

This clonotype was counted a few times. V gene TRBV20-1 combines with J gene TRBJ2-3; 10 bases align to TRBD2. From germline, CDR1 is DFQATT and CDR2 SNEGSKA (reference sequence). J was trimmed by 2 bases and V by 3 bases; bases with no gene match: 8. The CDR3 has 16 amino acids. The CDR3 sequence is CSARPWTSGFTDTQYF. CDR3 in DNA: TGCAGTGCTAGGCCTTGGACTAGCGGTTTCACAGATACGCAGTATTTT.

The gene calls are TRBV4-2 and TRBJ1-2; 9 bases align to TRBD1. J lost 4 bases, V lost 4 bases, and 13 bases had no gene match. CDR1 and CDR2 (germline): LGHNA, YNFKEQ. The CDR3 runs to 17 residues. CDR3 residues: CASSPPGTGISPYGYTF. The CDR3, as DNA: TGTGCCAGCAGCCCCCCAGGGACAGGGATATCCCCCTATGGCTACACCTTC.

This clonotype was observed a few times. The CDR3 loop reads CATSDAGTSGRMDTQYF. CDR3 bases: TGTGCCACCAGTGATGCCGGGACTAGCGGGAGAATGGATACGCAGTATTTT. V usage is TRBV24-1 and J usage is TRBJ2-3; TRBD2 agrees at 14 bases. The CDR3 length is 17 residues. V was clipped by 3 bases and J by 6 bases; unmatched bases: 7. Germline CDR1 reads KGHDR; CDR2 reads SFDVKD.

The chain combines TRBV12-3 or TRBV12-4 with TRBJ1-1; 7 positions agree with TRBD1. The CDR3 totals 16 residues. J was trimmed by 0 bases and V by 5 bases; bases with no gene match: 9. The CDR3 sequence: CASSPSTGLMNTEAFF. The CDR3 nucleotides are TGTGCCAGCAGTCCCTCGACAGGGCTAATGAACACTGAAGCTTTCTTT.

The rearrangement joins TRBV10-3 to TRBJ1-2; D might be TRBD1 (6 bases). Germline assignment: CDR1 ENHRY and CDR2 SYGVKD. Trimming cost V 10 bases and J 3 bases, with 15 bases left between them. This CDR3 contains 13 residues. CDR3 bases: TGTGCCACCCAATCGGGGGCGGACTATGGCTACACCTTC. The encoded protein is CATQSGADYGYTF.

V usage is TRBV5-1 and J usage is TRBJ1-1, with 8 bases identical to TRBD1. The CDR3 has 16 amino acids. Germline CDR1 and CDR2: SGHRS and YFSETQ. V shed 1 base and J 8 bases; nucleotides not matched to a gene: 13. CDR3 nucleotides: TGCGCCAGCAGCTTGAATTGGCCAGGGGGCAGTTCCGAAGCTTTCTTT. It is translated as CASSLNWPGGSSEAFF. Combining the CDR3 with reference TRBV5-1 and TRBJ1-1 gives the whole variable domain KAGVTQTPRYLIKTRGQQVTLSCSPISGHRSVSWYQQTPGQGLQFLFEYFSETQRNKGNFPGRFSGRQFSNSRSEMNVSTLELGDSALYLCASSLNWPGGSSEAFFGQGTRLTVV.

The chain recombines TRBV6-2 or TRBV6-3 with TRBJ2-1; D might be TRBD2 (6 bases). Gene TRBJ2-7 matches the end of the DNA better, so the J call may be wrong. The CDR3 consists of 14 residues. The germline gives CDR1 MNHEY, CDR2 SVGEGT. DNA of the CDR3: TGTGCCAGCACCGCCTGGGGGGTATACAATGAGCAGTACTTC. It is translated as CASTAWGVYNEQYF.

The rearrangement uses TRBV5-1 and TRBJ2-5; D possibly matches TRBD1 or TRBD2 (5 bases each). The CDR3 runs 14 residues. CDR1 is SGHRS, CDR2 YFSETQ, per germline. With 2 bases removed from V and 5 bases from J, the gap between germline ends came to 13 bases. The CDR3 DNA is TGCGCCAGCAGCTTTGGGGCTAGCAGCGAGACCCAGTACTTC. This sequence encodes CASSFGASSETQYF.

This sequence joins TRBV4-2 and TRBJ2-7; 10 positions match TRBD2. The CDR3 spans 19 residues. The V segment lost 4 bases and the J segment 1 base; nucleotides outside the gene matches: 16. Looked up from germline, CDR1 is LGHNA and CDR2 is YNFKEQ. CDR3 sequence: CASSRDPPLATSGSYEQYF. In DNA form, the CDR3 reads TGTGCCAGCAGCCGAGATCCTCCGCTGGCGACTAGCGGGTCCTACGAGCAGTACTTC.

In this sample, this clonotype turned up a few times. The rearrangement links TRBV24-1 to TRBJ2-6, with D perhaps TRBD1 or TRBD2 (5 bases each). The CDR3 covers 15 residues. V lost 4 bases and J 3 bases, leaving 9 bases between the germline ends. Germline lookup yields CDR1 KGHDR and CDR2 SFDVKD. The DNA of the CDR3 is TGTGCCACCAGTGAGGGGGATTATGGGGCCAACGTCCTGACTTTC. Encoded protein: CATSEGDYGANVLTF.

The chain joins TRBV29-1 to TRBJ2-5, with 8 bases matching TRBD2. Germline V lookup: CDR1 SQVTM, CDR2 ANQGSEA. The V segment lost 5 bases and the J segment 1 base; nucleotides outside the gene matches: 6. This CDR3 contains 14 residues. The CDR3 DNA reads TGCAGCGTTAAGAGCGGGACTAGCCAAGAGACCCAGTACTTC. Translated: CSVKSGTSQETQYF. The variable domain in full, with the rest retrieved from reference TRBV29-1 and TRBJ2-5, is SAVISQKPSRDICQRGTSLTIQCQVDSQVTMMFWYRQQPGQSLTLIATANQGSEATYESGFVIDKFPISRPNLTFSTLTVSNMSPEDSSIYLCSVKSGTSQETQYFGPGTRLLVL.

The table lists this clonotype with many counts. The chain recombines TRBV7-3 with TRBJ2-1; 7 bases agree with TRBD1. Germline V gene lookup returns CDR1 SGHTA and CDR2 FQGTGA. Germline trimming cut 5 bases from V and 4 bases from J; bases unmatched to any gene: 8. This CDR3 comprises 15 residues. CDR3 DNA: TGTGCCAGCAGCCCACAGGGGCAGGGTTACAATGAGCAGTTCTTC. Translated, it gives CASSPQGQGYNEQFF. The variable domain in full, completed from reference TRBV7-3 and TRBJ2-1, reads GAGVSQTPSNKVTEKGKYVELRCDPISGHTALYWYRQSLGQGPEFLIYFQGTGAADDSGLPNDRFFAVRPEGSVSTLKIQRTERGDSAVYLCASSPQGQGYNEQFFGPGTRLTVL.

Worth noting for this clonotype: One end of the junction fails to match germline, which may point to a read error. The rearrangement links TRBV27 to TRBJ2-7, with 9 bases identical to TRBD1. This CDR3 comprises 20 residues. CDR1 is MNHEY, CDR2 SMNVEV, per germline (reference sequence). The CDR3 DNA reads TGTGCCTGCAGTTTATCGGGGAGGACGTTGGGACAGGGATGGAGCTACGAGCAGTACTTC. The encoded protein is CACSLSGRTLGQGWSYEQYF.

The chain employs TRBV5-1 and TRBJ2-1; 8 bases are shared with TRBD1. After removal of 0 bases from V and 2 bases from J, the junction contained 4 bases not matched to a gene. The CDR3 consists of 16 residues. The germline gives CDR1 SGHRS, CDR2 YFSETQ. The CDR3 nucleotides read TGCGCCAGCAGCTTGGGAGACAGGGGCACCTACAATGAGCAGTTCTTC. It encodes CASSLGDRGTYNEQFF.

To note about this clonotype: A single base separates this from a much larger clone, so it may be a read error. The chain combines TRBV7-2 with TRBJ2-5, with D tentatively TRBD1 or TRBD2 (6 bases each). CDR3 size: 14 residues. CDR1 and CDR2 (germline): SGHTA, FQGNSA. Trimming removed 4 bases at V and 5 bases at J, with 14 bases between. CDR3 loop: CASSSGASVETQYF. The CDR3 bases are TGTGCCAGCAGCTCAGGGGCTAGCGTCGAGACCCAGTACTTC.

The rearrangement joins TRBV18 to TRBJ2-7; D not certain. This CDR3 comprises 15 residues. Germline lookup yields CDR1 KGHSH and CDR2 LQKENI. V was clipped by 0 bases and J by 2 bases, with 11 bases between them. This CDR3 is CASSPPASVAYEQYF. CDR3 DNA: TGTGCCAGCTCACCACCGGCCAGCGTAGCCTACGAGCAGTACTTC.

The chain is built from TRBV6-1 and TRBJ2-6, with 7 nucleotides matching TRBD2. Trimming took 7 bases from V and 0 from J; bases not matched to a gene: 3. In germline, CDR1 is MNHNS, CDR2 SASEGT. The CDR3 consists of 15 residues. The CDR3 region has the DNA TGTGCCAGCATAGCGGGCCTCTCTGGGGCCAACGTCCTGACTTTC. It specifies CASIAGLSGANVLTF.

This clonotype was detected only a few times. V usage is TRBV7-2 and J usage is TRBJ2-3; D not certain. The CDR3 extends over 13 amino acids. Germline V lookup: CDR1 SGHTA, CDR2 FQGNSA. V dropped 5 bases and J dropped 2 bases, with 8 bases sitting between them. CDR3 region: CASSALYTDTQYF. In DNA form, the CDR3 reads TGTGCCAGCAGCGCACTATACACAGATACGCAGTATTTT. Using reference TRBV7-2 and TRBJ2-3 for the parts outside the CDR3, the full variable domain is GAGVSQSPSNKVTEKGKDVELRCDPISGHTALYWYRQSLGQGLEFLIYFQGNSAPDKSGLPSDRFSAERTGGSVSTLTIQRTQQEDSAVYLCASSALYTDTQYFGPGTRLTVL.

CDR3 sequence: CATSDNSGREYNEQFF. CDR3 bases: TGTGCCACCAGTGACAATAGCGGGAGAGAATATAATGAGCAGTTCTTC. The chain combines TRBV24-1 with TRBJ2-1, with 9 positions matching TRBD2. This CDR3 is built from 16 residues. Trimming removed 4 bases from V and 7 bases from J; junction bases left unmatched: 10. Germline V CDR1 and CDR2: KGHDR, SFDVKD.

This chain connects TRBV7-3 to TRBJ2-1; 7 bases map to TRBD1. Germline CDR1 is SGHTA and CDR2 is FQGTGA. There are 13 residues in the CDR3. After removal of 3 bases from V and 10 bases from J, the junction contained 6 bases not matched to a gene. CDR3 in DNA: TGTGCCAGCAGCTTTCGCGGACAGGTAGAGCAGTTCTTC. It is translated as CASSFRGQVEQFF.

The genes are TRBV27 and TRBJ2-7, with a weak D call TRBD1 (7 bases). V lost 7 bases and J lost 1, with 11 bases in between. The germline CDR1 and CDR2 sequences are MNHEY and SMNVEV (reference sequence). CDR3 length equals 13 residues. Here the CDR3 reads CASKTGTSYEQYF. The DNA of the CDR3 is TGTGCCAGCAAGACAGGGACTTCCTACGAGCAGTACTTC.

This clonotype has just a few counts. The chain joins TRBV12-3 or TRBV12-4 to TRBJ2-4; the D is unclear. There are 12 residues in the CDR3. V was trimmed by 3 bases and J by 13 bases, leaving 13 bases between them. The DNA of the CDR3 is TGTGCCAGCAGTTTGGGGTTTGGTGAGCAGTACTTC. This translates into CASSLGFGEQYF.

The chain uses TRBV20-1 and TRBJ2-1; no clear D gene. V was shortened by 3 bases and J by 4 bases, with 7 bases between the two germline ends. The CDR3 is 12 residues long. Germline CDR1 reads DFQATT; CDR2 reads SNEGSKA (reference sequence). This chain's CDR3 is CSARVEYNEQFF. As DNA, the CDR3 is TGCAGTGCTAGGGTAGAATACAATGAGCAGTTCTTC.

On this clonotype: Germline is not matched at one junction end, which may reflect a read error. This rearrangement joins TRBV10-3 to TRBJ2-3; 11 bases are a match to TRBD2. Germline V lookup: CDR1 ENHRY, CDR2 SYGVKD. The CDR3 covers 13 residues. CDR3 sequence: CATGGLAEDKQYF. DNA for the CDR3: TGTGCCACCGGGGGACTAGCGGAGGATAAGCAGTATTTT.